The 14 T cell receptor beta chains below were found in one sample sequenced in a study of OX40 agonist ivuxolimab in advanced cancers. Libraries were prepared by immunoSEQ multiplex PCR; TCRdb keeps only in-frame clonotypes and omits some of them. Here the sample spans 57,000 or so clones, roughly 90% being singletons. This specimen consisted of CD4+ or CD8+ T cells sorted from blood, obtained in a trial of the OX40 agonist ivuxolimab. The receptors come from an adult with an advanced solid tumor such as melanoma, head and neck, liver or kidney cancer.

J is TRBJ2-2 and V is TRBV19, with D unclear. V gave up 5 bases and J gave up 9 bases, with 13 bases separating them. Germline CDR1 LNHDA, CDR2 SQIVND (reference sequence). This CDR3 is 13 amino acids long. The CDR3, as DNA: TGTGCCAGTAGTCCCTCGGAAAGTAGGGAGCTGTTTTTT. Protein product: CASSPSESRELFF.

CDR3 nucleotides: TGTGCCAGCAGTTACTCGGGGGACTCCTACGAGCAGTACTTC. Translation gives CASSYSGDSYEQYF. V and J are TRBV6-5 and TRBJ2-7; D may correspond to TRBD1 or TRBD2 (5 bases each). The CDR3 is 14 amino acids. In germline, CDR1 is MNHEY, CDR2 SVGAGI. The V and J ends lost 0 bases and 0 bases respectively, with 6 bases between them.

The CDR3 DNA reads TGCGCCAGCAGCTTGGGAGGGACCACAGATACGCAGTATTTT. Encoded protein: CASSLGGTTDTQYF. This chain joins TRBV5-1 and TRBJ2-3; TRBD1 or TRBD2 may be the D gene (5 bases each). This CDR3 comprises 14 residues. The V end was cut by 0 bases, the J end by 2 bases, with 7 bases between. Germline CDR1 reads SGHRS; CDR2 reads YFSETQ.

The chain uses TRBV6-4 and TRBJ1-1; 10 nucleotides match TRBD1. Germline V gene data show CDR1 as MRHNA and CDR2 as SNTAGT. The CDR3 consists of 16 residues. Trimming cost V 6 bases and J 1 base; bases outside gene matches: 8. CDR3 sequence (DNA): TGTGCCAGCAGAGCCCGGGACAGGGGTCAGAACACTGAAGCTTTCTTT. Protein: CASRARDRGQNTEAFF.

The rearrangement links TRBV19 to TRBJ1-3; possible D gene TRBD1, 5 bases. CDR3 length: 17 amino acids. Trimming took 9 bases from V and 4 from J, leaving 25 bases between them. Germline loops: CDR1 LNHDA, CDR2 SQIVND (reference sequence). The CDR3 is CASDGGFSIDYGNTIYF. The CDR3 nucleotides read TGTGCCAGCGACGGGGGTTTTTCCATCGACTACGGAAACACCATATATTTT.

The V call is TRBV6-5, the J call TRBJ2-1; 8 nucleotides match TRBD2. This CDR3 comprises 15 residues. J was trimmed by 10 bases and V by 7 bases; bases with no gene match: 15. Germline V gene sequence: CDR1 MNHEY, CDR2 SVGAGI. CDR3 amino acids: CASKKAGAGSGEQFF. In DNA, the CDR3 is TGTGCCAGCAAAAAAGCGGGAGCCGGCTCGGGCGAGCAGTTCTTC.

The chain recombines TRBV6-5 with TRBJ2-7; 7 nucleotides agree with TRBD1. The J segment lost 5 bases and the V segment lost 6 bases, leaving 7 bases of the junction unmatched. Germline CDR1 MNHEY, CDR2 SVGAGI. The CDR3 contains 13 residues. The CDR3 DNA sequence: TGTGCCAGCAGGAGACAGGGTGAAAACGAGCAGTACTTC. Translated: CASRRQGENEQYF.

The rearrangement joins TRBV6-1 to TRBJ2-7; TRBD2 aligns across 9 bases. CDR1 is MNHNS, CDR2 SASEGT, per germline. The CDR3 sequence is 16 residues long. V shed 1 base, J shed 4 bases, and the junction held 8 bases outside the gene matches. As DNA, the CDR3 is TGTGCCAGCAGTGAAGAGGAGGGACTAGCCGGGTACGAGCAGTACTTC. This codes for CASSEEEGLAGYEQYF.

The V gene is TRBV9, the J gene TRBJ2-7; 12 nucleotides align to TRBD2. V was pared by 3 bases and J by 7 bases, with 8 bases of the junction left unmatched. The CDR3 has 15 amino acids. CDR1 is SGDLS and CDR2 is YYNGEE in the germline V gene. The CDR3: CASSARTSGMVEQYF. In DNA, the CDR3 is TGTGCCAGCAGCGCCAGGACTAGCGGGATGGTTGAGCAGTACTTC.

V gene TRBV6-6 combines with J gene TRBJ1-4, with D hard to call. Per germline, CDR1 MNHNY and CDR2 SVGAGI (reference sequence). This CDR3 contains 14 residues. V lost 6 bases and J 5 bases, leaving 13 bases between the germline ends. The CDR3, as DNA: TGTGCCAGCAGGCCCCGGGGAGGGAATGAAAAACTGTTTTTT. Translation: CASRPRGGNEKLFF.

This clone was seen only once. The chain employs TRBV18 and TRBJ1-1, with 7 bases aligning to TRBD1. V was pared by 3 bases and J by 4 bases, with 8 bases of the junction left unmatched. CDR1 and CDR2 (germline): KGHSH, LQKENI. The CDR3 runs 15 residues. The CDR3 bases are TGTGCCAGCTCACCTTCCGGACAGGATGGCACTGAAGCTTTCTTT. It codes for CASSPSGQDGTEAFF.

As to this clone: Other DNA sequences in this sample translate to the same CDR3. Here the CDR3 reads CASSIGRSVGETQYF. The CDR3 DNA sequence: TGTGCCAGTAGTATCGGACGCTCAGTGGGAGAGACCCAGTACTTC. This chain joins TRBV19 and TRBJ2-5, with D uncertain. Germline CDR1 is LNHDA and CDR2 is SQIVND (reference sequence). This CDR3 comprises 15 residues. Between the trimmed V and J ends, which lost 3 bases and 4 bases, there was a span of 15 bases.

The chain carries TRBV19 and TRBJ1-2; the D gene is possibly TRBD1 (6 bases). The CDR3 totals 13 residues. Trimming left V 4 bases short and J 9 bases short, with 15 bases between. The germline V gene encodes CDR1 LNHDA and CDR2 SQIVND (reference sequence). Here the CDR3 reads CASSTKTGSSYTF. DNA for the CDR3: TGTGCCAGTAGTACGAAGACAGGTTCGAGCTACACCTTC.

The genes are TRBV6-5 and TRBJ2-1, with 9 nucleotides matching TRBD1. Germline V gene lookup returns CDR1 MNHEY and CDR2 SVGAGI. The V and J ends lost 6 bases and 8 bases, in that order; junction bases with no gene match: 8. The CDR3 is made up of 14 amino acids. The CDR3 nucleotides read TGTGCCAGCAGAAGGGACAGGGAGGGCTATGAGCAGTTCTTC. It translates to CASRRDREGYEQFF.